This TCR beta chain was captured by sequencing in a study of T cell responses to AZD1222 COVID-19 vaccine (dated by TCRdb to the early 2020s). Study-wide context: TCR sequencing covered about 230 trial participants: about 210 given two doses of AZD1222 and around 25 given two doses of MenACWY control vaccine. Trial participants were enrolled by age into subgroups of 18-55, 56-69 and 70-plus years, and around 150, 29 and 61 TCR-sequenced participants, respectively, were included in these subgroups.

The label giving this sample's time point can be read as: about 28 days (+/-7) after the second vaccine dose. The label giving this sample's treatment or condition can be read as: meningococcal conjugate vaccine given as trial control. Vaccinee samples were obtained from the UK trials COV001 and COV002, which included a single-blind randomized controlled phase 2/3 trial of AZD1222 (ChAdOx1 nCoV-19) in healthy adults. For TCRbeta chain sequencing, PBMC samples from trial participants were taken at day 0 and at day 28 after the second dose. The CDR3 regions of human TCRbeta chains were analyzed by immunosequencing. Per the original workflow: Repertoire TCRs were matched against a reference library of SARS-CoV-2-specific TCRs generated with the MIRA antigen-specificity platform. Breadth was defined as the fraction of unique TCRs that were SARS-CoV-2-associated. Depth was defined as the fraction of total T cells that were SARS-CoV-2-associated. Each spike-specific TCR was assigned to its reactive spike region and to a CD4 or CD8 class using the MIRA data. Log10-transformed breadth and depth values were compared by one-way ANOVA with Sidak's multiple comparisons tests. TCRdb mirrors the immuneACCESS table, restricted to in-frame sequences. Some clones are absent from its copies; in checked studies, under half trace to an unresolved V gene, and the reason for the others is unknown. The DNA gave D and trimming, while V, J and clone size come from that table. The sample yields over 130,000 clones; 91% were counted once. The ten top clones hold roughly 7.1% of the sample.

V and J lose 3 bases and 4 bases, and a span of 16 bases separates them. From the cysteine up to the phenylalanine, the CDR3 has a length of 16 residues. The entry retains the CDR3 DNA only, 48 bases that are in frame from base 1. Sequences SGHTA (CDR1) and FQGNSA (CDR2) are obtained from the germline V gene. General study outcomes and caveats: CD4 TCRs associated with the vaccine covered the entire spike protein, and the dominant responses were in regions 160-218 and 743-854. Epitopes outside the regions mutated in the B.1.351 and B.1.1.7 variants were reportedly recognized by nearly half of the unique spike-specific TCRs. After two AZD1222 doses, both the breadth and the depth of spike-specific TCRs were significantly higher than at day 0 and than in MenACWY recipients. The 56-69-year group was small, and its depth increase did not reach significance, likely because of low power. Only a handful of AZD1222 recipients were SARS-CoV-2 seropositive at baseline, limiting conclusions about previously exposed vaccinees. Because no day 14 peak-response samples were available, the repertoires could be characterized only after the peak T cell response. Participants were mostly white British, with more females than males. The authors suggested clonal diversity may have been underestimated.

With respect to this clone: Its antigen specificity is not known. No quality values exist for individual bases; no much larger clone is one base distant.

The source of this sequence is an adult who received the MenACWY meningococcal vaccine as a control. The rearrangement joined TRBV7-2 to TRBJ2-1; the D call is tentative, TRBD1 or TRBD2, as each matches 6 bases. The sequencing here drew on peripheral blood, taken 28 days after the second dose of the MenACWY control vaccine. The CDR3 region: CASSFTSGASYNEQFF. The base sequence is TGTGCCAGCAGCTTTACCTCGGGGGCCTCTTACAATGAGCAGTTCTTC.